This paragraph reports one TCR beta chain. What it recognizes is unknown. Primers included in the PCR were 60 Vbeta and 13 Jbeta primers. Sequenced by immunoSEQ multiplex PCR; TCRdb stores in-frame clones only, minus some. In the table there are 120,000 or so clones, approximately 84% of which are singletons. This specimen belongs to a study of cytomegalovirus exposure and HLA in healthy donors. The study's findings and limits: Most of the TCR beta V segments (in an earlier analysis) were productive either about 87% or about 30% of the time. The authors enumerated around 150 TCR beta chains as linked to cytomegalovirus. What was likely a sequencing artifact was a cluster of highly shared sequence variants.

Germline CDR1 is LNHNV and CDR2 is YYDKDF (reference sequence). The CDR3 contains 15 residues. Trimming cost V 5 bases and J 4 bases, with 16 bases left between them. The clonotype was recovered from a man aged 18-30 years in good health and CMV-seropositive. The gene calls are TRBV15 and TRBJ2-3; D is perhaps TRBD2 (5 bases). Input material: PBMCs. The CDR3 DNA reads as TGTGCCACCAGCTACCGGCCGGGGAGCCCAGATACGCAGTATTTT. It encodes CATSYRPGSPDTQYF.